Presented here are 27 T cell receptor beta chains from one specimen sequenced in a study of radiation and T cells in renal cell carcinoma. Time point described: baseline pretreatment blood. Treatment of the sample: 15 Gy SBRT to primary tumor, nephrectomy 4 weeks later. This table comes from immunoSEQ multiplex PCR, and its TCRdb copy is limited to in-frame clones, with some not included. The sample yields 100,000 to 150,000 clones, roughly four fifths seen once. Sample: blood, taken from a patient whose treatment included radiotherapy and nephrectomy. The origin of the receptors is a woman aged 55-69 years with renal cell carcinoma.

The chain recombines TRBV9 with TRBJ1-2, with D hard to call. This CDR3 has 14 amino acids. Germline loops: CDR1 SGDLS, CDR2 YYNGEE. With 0 bases removed from V and 6 bases from J, the gap between germline ends came to 12 bases. The CDR3 region has the DNA TGTGCCAGCAGCGTAGGGCAGGTCGGACATGGCTACACCTTC. Protein: CASSVGQVGHGYTF.

As to this clone: The same CDR3 can be traced to other DNA sequences in this sample. The chain joins TRBV14 to TRBJ1-1; unclear D gene. The germline gives CDR1 SGHDN, CDR2 FVKESK. Trimming took off 1 base at V and 3 bases at J, with 6 bases between the two ends. The CDR3 covers 13 residues. The chain's CDR3 is CASSQGGYTEAFF. The CDR3 nucleotides are TGTGCCAGCAGCCAAGGGGGATACACTGAAGCTTTCTTT.

The chain employs TRBV5-1 and TRBJ1-4; D is unresolved. The CDR3 is 15 amino acids. Trimming stripped 0 bases from V and 0 bases from J, with 6 bases between. CDR1 and CDR2 (germline): SGHRS, YFSETQ. This CDR3 is CASSLDRPTNEKLFF. The CDR3 region has the DNA TGCGCCAGCAGCTTGGACCGGCCAACTAATGAAAAACTGTTTTTT.

This chain links TRBV7-3 with TRBJ1-1, with a weak D call TRBD1 (5 bases). Germline CDR1 is SGHTA and CDR2 is FQGTGA. V shed 5 bases and J shed 1 base, with 14 bases lying between them. The CDR3 sequence is 15 residues long. The CDR3 DNA reads as TGTGCCAGCAGCCGCGATAACAGGAGGAACACTGAAGCTTTCTTT. This codes for CASSRDNRRNTEAFF.

J is TRBJ1-5 and V is TRBV6-6, with a weak D call TRBD1 (5 bases). V lost 2 bases, J lost 0 bases, and 8 bases lay in between. The CDR3 consists of 15 residues. CDR1 and CDR2 (germline): MNHNY, SVGAGI (reference sequence). CDR3: CASSYGTDSNQPQHF. CDR3 DNA sequence: TGTGCCAGCAGTTACGGGACGGATAGCAATCAGCCCCAGCATTTT.

The rearrangement joins TRBV29-1 to TRBJ1-1, with TRBD1 identical over 10 bases. Losses at the gene ends were 8 bases for V and 5 bases for J; bases not matched to a gene: 8. Germline CDR1 is SQVTM and CDR2 is ANQGSEA. CDR3 length: 13 residues. In DNA, the CDR3 is TGCAGCATACGGACAGGGGGGGTAACTGAAGCTTTCTTT. It translates to CSIRTGGVTEAFF.

The CDR3 coding sequence is TGCGCCAGCAGCCCCCGGGACAGGGTAGTAGATACGCAGTATTTT. Translation gives CASSPRDRVVDTQYF. The chain is built from TRBV5-1 and TRBJ2-3; 9 bases are shared with TRBD1. CDR1 and CDR2 from the germline V gene are SGHRS and YFSETQ. The J segment lost 5 bases and the V segment lost 4 bases, leaving 8 bases of the junction unmatched. The CDR3 runs to 15 residues.

The rearrangement links TRBV5-1 to TRBJ2-2, with D possibly matching TRBD2 (5 bases). In germline, CDR1 is SGHRS, CDR2 YFSETQ. V shed 1 base and J shed 5 bases, with 6 bases lying between them. This CDR3 is built from 13 residues. The CDR3 nucleotides read TGCGCCAGCAGCTTGCGGGAAACCGGGGAGCTGTTTTTT. Encoded protein: CASSLRETGELFF.

V usage is TRBV30 and J usage is TRBJ2-2; D is unclear. With 2 bases removed from V and 2 bases from J, the gap between germline ends came to 9 bases. Germline loops: CDR1 GTSNPN, CDR2 SVGIG (reference sequence). CDR3 length: 14 residues. In nucleotides, the CDR3 is TGTGCCTGGAGTCGCGGTCCTAACACCGGGGAGCTGTTTTTT. As protein: CAWSRGPNTGELFF.

In its sample, this clone was seen a few times. V gene TRBV29-1 combines with J gene TRBJ1-1; D remains unclear. The germline V gene has CDR1 SQVTM and CDR2 ANQGSEA. This CDR3 has 14 amino acids. The V end was cut by 7 bases, the J end by 2 bases, with 17 bases between. The CDR3 coding sequence is TGCAGCGGGCGGGTGGGCGGCTCCAACACTGAAGCTTTCTTT. Its protein product is CSGRVGGSNTEAFF.

V usage is TRBV15 and J usage is TRBJ2-1, with D hard to call. This CDR3 is 17 amino acids long. Trimming removed 0 bases from V and 1 base from J, with 13 bases in between. Germline V CDR1 and CDR2: LNHNV, YYDKDF (reference sequence). In DNA form, the CDR3 reads TGTGCCACCAGCAGAGAAAAGATATCCGGGTCCTACAATGAGCAGTTCTTC. Amino acids: CATSREKISGSYNEQFF.

The chain joins TRBV6-6 to TRBJ2-3, with 7 bases that match TRBD1. Unmatched junction bases numbered 10, after V lost 6 bases and J lost 1 base. The germline gives CDR1 MNHNY, CDR2 SVGAGI (reference sequence). This CDR3 comprises 16 residues. CDR3 coding DNA: TGTGCCAGCAGCCCTATCGACAGGGTTGGCACAGATACGCAGTATTTT. It codes for CASSPIDRVGTDTQYF.

This rearrangement joins TRBV7-9 to TRBJ1-1; D remains ambiguous. V lost 5 bases to trimming and J lost 2 bases, with 6 bases between them. The CDR3 spans 12 residues. Germline V gene lookup returns CDR1 SEHNR and CDR2 FQNEAQ (reference sequence). CDR3 loop: CASSPRNTEAFF. The CDR3 region has the DNA TGTGCCAGCAGCCCCCGAAACACTGAAGCTTTCTTT.

The chain combines TRBV2 with TRBJ1-5; D ambiguous. Germline assignment: CDR1 SNHLY and CDR2 FYNNEI. The CDR3 has 15 residues. The V and J ends lost 2 bases and 4 bases respectively, with 12 bases between them. The CDR3 DNA is TGTGCCAGCAGTGAAAATCGGGCAGTAAATCAGCCCCAGCATTTT. Encoded protein: CASSENRAVNQPQHF.

A single count supports this clone. The CDR3: CASSVGGLLYEQFF. The CDR3 DNA reads as TGTGCCAGCAGCGTCGGCGGGCTTCTTTATGAGCAGTTCTTC. The chain is built from TRBV6-4 and TRBJ2-1; D is perhaps TRBD2 (5 bases). Trimming took 6 bases from V and 8 from J, leaving 17 bases between them. The CDR3 is 14 amino acids. Germline CDR1 is MRHNA and CDR2 is SNTAGT.

This clone showed up just a few times. The chain carries TRBV6-5 and TRBJ1-5; 7 bases agree with TRBD1. V lost 5 bases to trimming and J lost 1 base; unmatched junction nucleotides: 5. The CDR3 totals 15 residues. CDR1 is MNHEY, CDR2 SVGAGI, per germline. The CDR3 bases are TGTGCCAGCAGTGTGACAGGGAGGAGCAATCAGCCCCAGCATTTT. It encodes CASSVTGRSNQPQHF.

This clone was counted ten times or more. One junction end disagrees with the germline gene, perhaps due to a read error. Different DNA sequences within this sample yield the same CDR3. The genes are TRBV4-1 and TRBJ1-2, with D perhaps TRBD1 (5 bases). Germline V gene data show CDR1 as MGHRA and CDR2 as YSYEKL. This CDR3 is built from 13 residues. CDR3 DNA: TGTGCCAGCAGCCATTCCGGGGACTTGGCGGGAAACTTC. Translating it yields CASSHSGDLAGNF.

V is TRBV14 and J is TRBJ2-1; D gene unclear. The V gene lost 1 base and the J gene lost 2 bases, with 6 bases spanning the gap. This CDR3 contains 14 residues. The V gene's germline CDR1 is SGHDN and CDR2 FVKESK. CDR3 residues: CASSQASAYNEQFF. CDR3 sequence (DNA): TGTGCCAGCAGCCAAGCGAGCGCCTACAATGAGCAGTTCTTC.

The chain has TRBV10-2 and TRBJ2-5; D is uncertain. The CDR3 runs 11 residues. V dropped 2 bases and J dropped 4 bases, with 2 bases sitting between them. Looked up from germline, CDR1 is WSHSY and CDR2 is SAAADI. This CDR3 reads CASSEVETQYF. The CDR3 DNA follows: TGCGCCAGCAGTGAGGTAGAGACCCAGTACTTC.

The chain couples TRBV6-5 to TRBJ2-7; D remains unclear. Deletions cut 10 bases from V and 0 bases from J, with 7 bases between. Germline CDR1 MNHEY, CDR2 SVGAGI. This CDR3 has 11 residues. The CDR3 region is CATRNSYEQYF. CDR3 sequence (DNA): TGTGCCACTCGCAACTCCTACGAGCAGTACTTC.

This clone occurred a few times. V and J are TRBV29-1 and TRBJ1-1; D may be TRBD1 (6 bases). CDR1 and CDR2 (germline): SQVTM, ANQGSEA. Trimming removed 6 bases from V and 3 bases from J, with 11 bases in between. The CDR3 loop spans 12 amino acids. CDR3 protein: CSVAQGYTEAFF. DNA of the CDR3: TGCAGCGTGGCACAGGGATACACTGAAGCTTTCTTT. Using reference TRBV29-1 and TRBJ1-1 for the parts outside the CDR3, the full variable domain is SAVISQKPSRDICQRGTSLTIQCQVDSQVTMMFWYRQQPGQSLTLIATANQGSEATYESGFVIDKFPISRPNLTFSTLTVSNMSPEDSSIYLCSVAQGYTEAFFGQGTRLTVV.

This rearrangement joins TRBV19 to TRBJ2-3, with D possibly being TRBD2 (6 bases). This CDR3 has 15 residues. Looked up from germline, CDR1 is LNHDA and CDR2 is SQIVND (reference sequence). V lost 5 bases and J lost 6, with 18 bases in between. The DNA of the CDR3 is TGTGCCAGTAGTGATGATCGGAGGGCGGGGGATACGCAGTATTTT. Amino acids: CASSDDRRAGDTQYF.

The chain combines TRBV18 with TRBJ1-6; the D is unclear. Per the germline V gene, CDR1 is KGHSH and CDR2 is LQKENI. This CDR3 is 14 amino acids long. The V end lost 6 bases, the J end lost 4 bases, and 10 bases lay between the germline ends. The DNA of the CDR3 is TGTGCCAGCTCCTTGGACGGTTATAATTCACCCCTCCACTTT. The encoded protein is CASSLDGYNSPLHF.

The CDR3 coding sequence is TGTGCCAGCAGCTTGTTTGGGTCGAAGGGCACTGAAGCTTTCTTT. Amino acids: CASSLFGSKGTEAFF. V usage is TRBV5-5 and J usage is TRBJ1-1; D unclear. V was pared by 1 base and J by 4 bases, with 14 bases between. The CDR3 totals 15 residues. Germline loops: CDR1 SGHKS, CDR2 YYEKEE (reference sequence).

The V gene is TRBV10-3, the J gene TRBJ2-7; 9 nucleotides agree with TRBD1. The CDR3 totals 19 residues. CDR1 is ENHRY, CDR2 SYGVKD, per germline. The ends lost 5 bases at V and 3 bases at J; junction bases unmatched: 20. CDR3 sequence: CAISQLREQGASMIYEQYF. The CDR3 bases are TGTGCCATCAGTCAACTCCGTGAACAGGGGGCGAGTATGATCTACGAGCAGTACTTC.

The rearrangement links TRBV7-9 to TRBJ1-2; D may be TRBD1 (6 bases). In germline, CDR1 is SEHNR, CDR2 FQNEAQ (reference sequence). CDR3 length: 13 amino acids. The ends were cut back, 5 bases at V and 2 bases at J, with 9 bases in the middle. DNA of the CDR3: TGTGCCAGCAGCCGGACAGAGAACTATGGCTACACCTTC. Translated: CASSRTENYGYTF.

J is TRBJ2-7 and V is TRBV9; D is ambiguous. Germline V gene sequence: CDR1 SGDLS, CDR2 YYNGEE. The CDR3 is made up of 14 amino acids. Trimming took off 1 base at V and 0 bases at J, with 8 bases between the two ends. The CDR3 DNA is TGTGCCAGCAGCGTAAAGGACCGCTCCTACGAGCAGTACTTC. This encodes CASSVKDRSYEQYF.